This T cell receptor beta chain was profiled in a study of cytomegalovirus exposure and HLA in healthy donors. Vbeta (60) and Jbeta (13) primers were used in the PCR. Here immunoSEQ multiplex PCR was the method, and the copy in TCRdb shows in-frame clones only, minus some. The sample has around 130,000 clones, approximately 72% seen once. Germline-derived CDR1 and CDR2 are LNHNV and YYDKDF (reference sequence). V lost 5 bases and J lost 2; bases outside the gene matches: 3. CDR3 length equals 14 residues. The chain combines TRBV15 with TRBJ1-3, with 7 bases identical to TRBD1. Sequenced input: PBMCs. The sequence was obtained from a human donor in good health. This chain's CDR3 is CATSLGTAGNTIYF. As DNA, the CDR3 is TGTGCCACCAGCCTAGGGACAGCTGGAAACACCATATATTTT.